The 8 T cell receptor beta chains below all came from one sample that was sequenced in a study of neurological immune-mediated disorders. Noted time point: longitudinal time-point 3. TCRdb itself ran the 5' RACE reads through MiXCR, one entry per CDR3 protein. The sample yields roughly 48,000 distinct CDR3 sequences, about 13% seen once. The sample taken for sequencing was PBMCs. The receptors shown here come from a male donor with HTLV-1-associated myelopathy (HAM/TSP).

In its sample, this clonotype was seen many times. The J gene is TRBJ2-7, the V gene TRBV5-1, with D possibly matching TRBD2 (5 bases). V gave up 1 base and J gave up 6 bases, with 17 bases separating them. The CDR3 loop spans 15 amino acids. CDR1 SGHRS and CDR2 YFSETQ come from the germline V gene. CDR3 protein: CASSLSLAGVREQYF. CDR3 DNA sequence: TGCGCCAGCAGCTTGAGTCTAGCTGGCGTGCGCGAGCAGTACTTC.

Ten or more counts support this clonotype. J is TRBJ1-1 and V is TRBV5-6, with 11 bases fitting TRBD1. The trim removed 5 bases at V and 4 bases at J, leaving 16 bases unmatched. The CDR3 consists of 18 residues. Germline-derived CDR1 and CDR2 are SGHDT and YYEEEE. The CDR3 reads CASSLIPSGTGGSTEAFF. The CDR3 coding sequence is TGTGCCAGCAGTTTGATCCCTTCCGGGACAGGGGGGAGCACTGAAGCTTTCTTT.

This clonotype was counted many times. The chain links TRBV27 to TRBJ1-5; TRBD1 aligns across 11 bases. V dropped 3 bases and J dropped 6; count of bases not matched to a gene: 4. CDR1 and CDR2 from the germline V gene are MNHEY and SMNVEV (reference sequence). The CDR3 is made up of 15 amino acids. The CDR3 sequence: CASSFGTGGGQPQHF. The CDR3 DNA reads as TGTGCCAGCAGTTTTGGGACAGGGGGAGGTCAGCCCCAGCATTTT.

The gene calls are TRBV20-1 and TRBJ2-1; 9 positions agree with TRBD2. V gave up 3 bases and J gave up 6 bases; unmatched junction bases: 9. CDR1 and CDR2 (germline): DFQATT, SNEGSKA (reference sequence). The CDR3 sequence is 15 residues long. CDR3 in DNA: TGCAGTGCTAGGGAGGCGGGGGGGCCTAGCAATGAGCAGTTCTTC. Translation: CSAREAGGPSNEQFF.

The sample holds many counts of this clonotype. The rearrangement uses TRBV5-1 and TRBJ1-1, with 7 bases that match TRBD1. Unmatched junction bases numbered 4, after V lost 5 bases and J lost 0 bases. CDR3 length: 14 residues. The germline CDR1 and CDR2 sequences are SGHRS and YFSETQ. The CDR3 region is CASSAGGLNTEAFF. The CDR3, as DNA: TGCGCCAGCAGTGCAGGGGGTTTGAACACTGAAGCTTTCTTT.

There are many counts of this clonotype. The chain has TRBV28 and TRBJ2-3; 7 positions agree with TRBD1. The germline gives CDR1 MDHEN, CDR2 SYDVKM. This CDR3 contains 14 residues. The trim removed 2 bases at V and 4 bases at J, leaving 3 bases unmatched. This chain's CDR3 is CASSLRGRPDTQYF. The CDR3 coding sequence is TGTGCCAGCAGTTTAAGGGGGCGCCCAGATACGCAGTATTTT.

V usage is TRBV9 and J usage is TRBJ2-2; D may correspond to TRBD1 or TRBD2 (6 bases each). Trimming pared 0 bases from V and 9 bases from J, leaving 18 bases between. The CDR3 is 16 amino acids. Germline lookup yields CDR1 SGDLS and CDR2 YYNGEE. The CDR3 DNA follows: TGTGCCAGCAGCGTAGCTGCAGGGAACGGGGGCTGGGAGCTGTTTTTT. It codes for CASSVAAGNGGWELFF.

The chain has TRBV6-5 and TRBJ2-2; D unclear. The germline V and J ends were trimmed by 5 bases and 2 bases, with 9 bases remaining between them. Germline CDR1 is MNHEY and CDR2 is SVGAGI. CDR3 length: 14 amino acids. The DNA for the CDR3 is TGTGCCAGCAGTCCAGGACCCAACACCGGGGAGCTGTTTTTT. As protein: CASSPGPNTGELFF.